The following is a T cell receptor beta chain sequence with its context. Its cognate antigen has yet to be identified. No per-base quality is available; no much larger clone lies one base away. The instrument was an Illumina NovaSeq 6000. TCRalpha and TCRbeta cDNA libraries were built by 5'RACE with constant-segment primers, adding sample barcodes and unique molecular identifiers. RNA was extracted from every sample with Trizol reagent. Library amplification was performed in two PCR steps, and a second sample barcode and Illumina TruSeq adapters were introduced in the second step. Libraries were sequenced on an Illumina NovaSeq with 2 x 150 bp paired-end reads. Regarding the original processing steps: Demultiplexing of reads and collapsing into UMI-guided consensus sequences were performed with migec v1.2.7. Using mixcr v2.1.11, the UMI consensuses were aligned to TRA and TRB V and J templates and assembled into clonotypes. Clonotypes were classified as expanded or contracted when called significant by both edgeR and NoisET, with noise models trained on biological replicates. For edgeR calls, a false discovery rate-adjusted p below 0.01 and a log2 fold-change threshold of 1 were applied. As an exploratory analysis of dynamics, max-normalized trajectories of the 1000 most abundant clonotypes were examined with PCA combined with hierarchical clustering. Separately sequenced CD4+ and CD8+ repertoires were used to assign the CD4 or CD8 phenotype of responding clones. In-frame beta chains were kept once TCRdb had trimmed the public reads at Q25 with fastp and called clones with MiXCR. Under each unique CDR3 protein, matching rows form one entry showing the most common genes and DNA. In this record, the V and J calls reflect TCRdb's handling and not the investigators' own analysis. Recorded for this sample are under 110,000 distinct CDR3 sequences; 15% to 20% of them occurred a single time. The ten largest clones represent 25% to 30% of the sample.

Trimming at the junction amounts to 5 bases on V and 4 bases on J, and the germline ends lie 15 bases apart. Reading the germline V gene (reference sequence) gives CDR1 PRHDT and CDR2 FYEKMQ. The CDR3 goes from the cysteine to the phenylalanine over 15 residues. Left in the record is the CDR3 DNA by itself, 45 bases read in frame from the first base. The sample comes from a study of T-cell memory formation after mild COVID-19 (dated by TCRdb to 2020 to 2023). Regarding the research as a whole: TCR sequence clusters from the two donors were found to be largely donor specific. The cohort was made up of two young adult volunteers, one female and one male, who were previously healthy. In a couple of donors, T-cell clones that expanded and contracted after mild COVID-19 were followed by sequencing TCRalpha and TCRbeta repertoires longitudinally.

Study-wide conclusions, independent of this receptor: Balanced CD4/CD8 phenotypes were observed for clones contracting from day 15 to 85, whereas a bias towards CD4+ was observed for a second wave of clones expanding from day 15 to 37. Contracting CD4+ clones turned up mainly in the CM and EM memory subsets, whereas EMRA was where CD8+ clones were enriched. Only two mild cases were covered by the study, and larger cohorts that include severe cases with pre-infection samples were considered necessary. Some responding clones were detected in pre-infection memory, which suggested that pre-existing cross-reactive memory T cells had joined the SARS-CoV-2 response. The second-wave clones that peaked on day 37 were not confirmed to be SARS-CoV-2 specific.

PBMCs were isolated by Ficoll-Paque density gradient centrifugation. The chain couples TRBV13 to TRBJ2-1; the D segment cannot be called with confidence. This TCR derives from an adult woman who had mild COVID-19 (a few samples of this study predate the infection). The sample titles of this study are shuffled in the database, so cell type and time point are left out; the donor was told from shared clones. Sample: PBMCs or a T cell subset sorted from them (not recorded which). CDR3 region: CASSAGSANYNEQFF. The nucleotide sequence is TGTGCCAGCAGCGCCGGGTCCGCGAATTACAATGAGCAGTTCTTC.